The 27 T cell receptor beta chains below were found in one sample sequenced in a study of response to subunit inactivated influenza vaccine. MiXCR, run by TCRdb on the RT-PCR reads, gives a single entry per CDR3 protein. The sample holds 250,000 to 350,000 distinct CDR3 sequences, 20% to 25% seen once. The specimen comprised PBMCs from blood, sampled approximately 20 months after vaccination. These receptors all come from a man in his fifties or sixties who received an inactivated influenza vaccine.

The V and J genes are TRBV5-1 and TRBJ2-1; 9 bases map to TRBD2. V was clipped by 0 bases and J by 8 bases; unmatched bases: 9. The CDR3 runs to 16 residues. Germline V lookup: CDR1 SGHRS, CDR2 YFSETQ. The chain's CDR3 is CASSLGWSGGPDEQFF. The CDR3 coding sequence is TGCGCCAGCAGCTTGGGTTGGAGCGGGGGGCCGGATGAGCAGTTCTTC.

The J gene is TRBJ2-3, the V gene TRBV12-3 or TRBV12-4; D remains unclear. Trimming shortened V by 3 bases and J by 0 bases, and 10 bases separated the two germline ends. The CDR3 has 15 amino acids. CDR3 nucleotides: TGTGCCAGCAGTTTTGGTGGGGTAAGCACAGATACGCAGTATTTT. Protein product: CASSFGGVSTDTQYF.

This clonotype was detected a few times. The chain carries TRBV15 and TRBJ2-3; either TRBD1 or TRBD2 may fit D (5 bases each). V lost 6 bases to trimming and J lost 0 bases, with 10 bases between them. Germline-derived CDR1 and CDR2 are LNHNV and YYDKDF (reference sequence). The length of the CDR3 is 14 residues. Here the CDR3 DNA reads TGTGCCACCAGTCGAGGGGTTAGCACAGATACGCAGTATTTT. Translation gives CATSRGVSTDTQYF.

The chain is built from TRBV6-5 and TRBJ2-1; TRBD1 or TRBD2 may be the D gene (5 bases each). Germline V lookup: CDR1 MNHEY, CDR2 SVGAGI. V was shortened by 4 bases and J by 6 bases, with 7 bases between the two germline ends. This CDR3 has 12 residues. In nucleotides, the CDR3 is TGTGCCAGCAGTTCCGGGACCAATGAGCAGTTCTTC. Translated: CASSSGTNEQFF.

This clonotype came up many times. The chain combines TRBV7-8 with TRBJ2-5; no clear D gene. CDR1 and CDR2 from the germline V gene are SGHVS and FQNEAQ. The CDR3 consists of 14 residues. V was clipped by 1 base and J by 10 bases, with 16 bases between them. CDR3 nucleotide sequence: TGTGCCAGCAGCTTAGGATCTACAAGAGATATCCAGTACTTC. Protein: CASSLGSTRDIQYF.

In this sample, this clonotype turned up a few times. The rearrangement joins TRBV10-3 to TRBJ2-1; 7 bases are shared with TRBD1. This CDR3 spans 16 amino acids. V trimming: 3 bases; J trimming: 1 base; junction bases outside the gene matches: 6. Germline loops: CDR1 ENHRY, CDR2 SYGVKD. CDR3 in amino acids: CAISEIQGKSYNEQFF. Written as DNA, the CDR3 is TGTGCCATCAGTGAAATACAGGGGAAATCCTACAATGAGCAGTTCTTC.

This clonotype was seen only a few times. The J gene is TRBJ2-7, the V gene TRBV3-1, with 9 positions matching TRBD1. Losses at the gene ends were 4 bases for V and 0 bases for J; bases not matched to a gene: 10. The CDR3 sequence is 17 residues long. Germline V gene sequence: CDR1 LGHDT, CDR2 YNNKEL (reference sequence). The CDR3 bases are TGTGCCAGCAGCCGGTTCCTACAGGGGGCCGCCTCCTACGAGCAGTACTTC. It translates to CASSRFLQGAASYEQYF.

This clonotype appeared a few times. The V gene is TRBV6-5, the J gene TRBJ1-2; D ambiguous. V was cut by 3 bases and J by 2 bases, with 7 bases left in between. The CDR3 covers 13 residues. Germline V gene lookup returns CDR1 MNHEY and CDR2 SVGAGI. The CDR3 loop reads CASSYAVNYGYTF. The CDR3 DNA reads as TGTGCCAGCAGTTATGCGGTGAACTATGGCTACACCTTC.

This clonotype has only a few counts. The chain joins TRBV11-1 to TRBJ2-7, with D perhaps assigned TRBD1 or TRBD2 (5 bases each). The CDR3 spans 13 residues. Per germline, CDR1 SGHAT and CDR2 FQDESV (reference sequence). Trimming shortened V by 5 bases and J by 1 base, and 9 bases separated the two germline ends. The DNA for the CDR3 is TGTGCCAGCAGCCCGGGGCGGTCCTACGAGCAGTACTTC. Amino acids: CASSPGRSYEQYF.

This clonotype was counted only a few times. The gene calls are TRBV24-1 and TRBJ1-2, with D possibly TRBD1 on 6 matching bases. CDR1 is KGHDR and CDR2 is SFDVKD in the germline V gene. The germline V and J ends were trimmed by 2 bases and 2 bases, with 11 bases remaining between them. The CDR3 spans 15 residues. The CDR3 DNA reads TGTGCCACCAGTGATTCAGGGGTGGGGAACTATGGCTACACCTTC. Its translation is CATSDSGVGNYGYTF.

This chain joins TRBV12-3 or TRBV12-4 and TRBJ1-1; no firm D call. V was trimmed by 2 bases and J by 2 bases, leaving 6 bases between them. The CDR3 length is 13 residues. In DNA form, the CDR3 reads TGTGCCAGCAGTTTACAACCTAACACTGAAGCTTTCTTT. The encoded protein is CASSLQPNTEAFF.

This clonotype has only a few counts. The DNA of the CDR3 is TGTGCCAGCAGCTCCTTCGACAGACCTAACTATGGCTACACCTTC. Protein: CASSSFDRPNYGYTF. The chain links TRBV5-4 to TRBJ1-2; a weak D match, TRBD1 (5 bases). Trimming removed 3 bases from V and 0 bases from J, with 12 bases in between. CDR3 length: 15 amino acids. The V gene's germline CDR1 is SGHNT and CDR2 YYREEE (reference sequence). The full variable domain, with the rest looked up from reference TRBV5-4 and TRBJ1-2, is ETGVTQSPTHLIKTRGQQVTLRCSSQSGHNTVSWYQQALGQGPQFIFQYYREEENGRGNFPPRFSGLQFPNYSSELNVNALELDDSALYLCASSSFDRPNYGYTFGSGTRLTVV.

The V and J genes are TRBV4-2 and TRBJ2-5; D possibly corresponds to TRBD2 (5 bases). With 1 base removed from V and 3 bases from J, the gap between germline ends came to 21 bases. CDR3 length: 18 residues. Germline lookup yields CDR1 LGHNA and CDR2 YNFKEQ. This chain's CDR3 is CASSQALDYRAIEETQYF. The CDR3 coding sequence is TGTGCCAGCAGCCAAGCGTTAGACTACAGAGCCATAGAAGAGACCCAGTACTTC.

The V gene is TRBV20-1, the J gene TRBJ1-2, with 11 bases fitting TRBD1. J lost 6 bases, V lost 3 bases, and 9 bases had no gene match. CDR1 and CDR2 (germline): DFQATT, SNEGSKA (reference sequence). The CDR3 covers 15 residues. Here the CDR3 DNA reads TGCAGTGCTAGTTCCGGGACAGGGGGTATCCATGGCTACACCTTC. Protein: CSASSGTGGIHGYTF.

This clonotype was detected only a few times. The chain has TRBV25-1 and TRBJ1-3; no reliable D call. The V end was cut by 3 bases, the J end by 4 bases, with 16 bases between. CDR3 size: 16 residues. Germline loops: CDR1 MGHDK, CDR2 SYGVNS. The DNA of the CDR3 is TGTGCCAGCAGTGACCCTGGTCGGGGAGCGGGAAACACCATATATTTT. Encoded protein: CASSDPGRGAGNTIYF.

The chain employs TRBV5-1 and TRBJ1-4; D is undetermined. This CDR3 contains 15 residues. CDR1 is SGHRS, CDR2 YFSETQ, per germline. The V and J ends lost 4 bases and 3 bases respectively, with 13 bases between them. CDR3 in amino acids: CASSPDGEPNEKLFF. CDR3 sequence (DNA): TGCGCCAGCAGCCCGGACGGCGAACCTAATGAAAAACTGTTTTTT.

The gene calls are TRBV2 and TRBJ1-4, with 12 positions matching TRBD1. CDR1 SNHLY and CDR2 FYNNEI come from the germline V gene. This CDR3 is 15 amino acids long. The ends lost 8 bases at V and 7 bases at J; junction bases unmatched: 8. CDR3 loop: CASAGQGASGEKLFF. CDR3 DNA: TGTGCCAGCGCGGGACAGGGGGCCTCTGGTGAAAAACTGTTTTTT.

This clonotype was seen many times. The chain joins TRBV6-1 to TRBJ1-1; D unresolved. Germline CDR1 reads MNHNS; CDR2 reads SASEGT. V shed 3 bases and J shed 3 bases, with 8 bases lying between them. The CDR3 is 13 amino acids. The CDR3 DNA follows: TGTGCCAGCAGTGAGTACAGAGACACTGAAGCTTTCTTT. Translating gives CASSEYRDTEAFF.

The rearrangement joins TRBV7-9 to TRBJ1-4; no definite D call. V dropped 0 bases and J dropped 5 bases, with 16 bases sitting between them. The CDR3 is 17 residues long. Germline V gene lookup returns CDR1 SEHNR and CDR2 FQNEAQ (reference sequence). The DNA of the CDR3 is TGTGCCAGCAGCTTAGCGCTGCGGCCTCCCCAGAATGAAAAACTGTTTTTT. This gives the protein CASSLALRPPQNEKLFF. Filled out from reference TRBV7-9 and TRBJ1-4, the complete variable domain reads DTGVSQNPRHKITKRGQNVTFRCDPISEHNRLYWYRQTLGQGPEFLTYFQNEAQLEKSRLLSDRFSAERPKGSFSTLEIQRTEQGDSAMYLCASSLALRPPQNEKLFFGSGTQLSVL.

The chain combines TRBV27 with TRBJ1-2; D gene ambiguous. CDR1 is MNHEY, CDR2 SMNVEV, per germline (reference sequence). Deletions cut 2 bases from V and 4 bases from J, with 11 bases between. The CDR3 length is 14 residues. The DNA for the CDR3 is TGTGCCAGCAGTTTAGGGCGGGATCTCTATGGCTACACCTTC. It specifies CASSLGRDLYGYTF.

This clonotype was picked up a small number of times. The rearrangement joins TRBV5-1 to TRBJ2-2; 7 bases line up with TRBD2. The CDR3 totals 14 residues. J lost 0 bases, V lost 8 bases, and 4 bases had no gene match. CDR1 and CDR2 from the germline V gene are SGHRS and YFSETQ. CDR3 in DNA: TGCGCCAGTAAGCGGGACGCGAACACCGGGGAGCTGTTTTTT. Its protein is CASKRDANTGELFF.

This clonotype came up many times. V gene TRBV21-1 combines with J gene TRBJ1-2; the table's TRBD1 call for D was not verified on the DNA. TRBV21-1 is listed as a pseudogene. This CDR3 comprises 16 residues. CDR3 sequence (DNA): TGTGCCAGCAGCAAGATGGGGGCTCAAGGGAACTATGGCTACACCTTC. Translated: CASSKMGAQGNYGYTF.

This clonotype was found many times. V and J are TRBV6-5 and TRBJ1-1, with D perhaps matching TRBD1 (6 bases). Germline CDR1 MNHEY, CDR2 SVGAGI. Trimming cost V 4 bases and J 6 bases, with 18 bases left between them. This CDR3 comprises 15 residues. This chain's CDR3 is CASSSTGRAVPEAFF. CDR3 bases: TGTGCCAGCAGTTCCACAGGGAGGGCCGTTCCTGAAGCTTTCTTT.

This clonotype was found a few times. The rearrangement joins TRBV15 to TRBJ1-1; D remains unclear. There are 13 residues in the CDR3. Germline assignment: CDR1 LNHNV and CDR2 YYDKDF (reference sequence). The ends were cut back, 5 bases at V and 4 bases at J, with 11 bases in the middle. The CDR3: CATSPVRATEAFF. CDR3 in DNA: TGTGCCACCAGCCCCGTAAGGGCCACTGAAGCTTTCTTT.

The genes are TRBV5-1 and TRBJ2-2; 8 positions match TRBD1. V lost 4 bases and J lost 7; bases outside the gene matches: 12. The germline V gene has CDR1 SGHRS and CDR2 YFSETQ. The CDR3 contains 16 residues. In DNA, the CDR3 is TGCGCCAGCAGCGCCCAGGGGGCCCCCAAAGGCGGGGAGCTGTTTTTT. It codes for CASSAQGAPKGGELFF.

This chain joins TRBV12-3 or TRBV12-4 and TRBJ2-1; no reliable D call. This CDR3 spans 14 amino acids. Between the trimmed V and J ends, which lost 1 base and 2 bases, there was a span of 6 bases. CDR3 loop: CASSLGATYNEQFF. As DNA, the CDR3 is TGTGCCAGCAGTTTAGGAGCCACCTACAATGAGCAGTTCTTC.

This clonotype appeared many times. This chain links TRBV12-3 or TRBV12-4 with TRBJ2-1; 11 nucleotides align to TRBD1. The CDR3 covers 15 residues. Losses at the gene ends were 5 bases for V and 3 bases for J; bases not matched to a gene: 3. For the CDR3, the DNA is TGTGCCAGCAGTCCCGGGACAGGGGGCTACAATGAGCAGTTCTTC. Translating gives CASSPGTGGYNEQFF.